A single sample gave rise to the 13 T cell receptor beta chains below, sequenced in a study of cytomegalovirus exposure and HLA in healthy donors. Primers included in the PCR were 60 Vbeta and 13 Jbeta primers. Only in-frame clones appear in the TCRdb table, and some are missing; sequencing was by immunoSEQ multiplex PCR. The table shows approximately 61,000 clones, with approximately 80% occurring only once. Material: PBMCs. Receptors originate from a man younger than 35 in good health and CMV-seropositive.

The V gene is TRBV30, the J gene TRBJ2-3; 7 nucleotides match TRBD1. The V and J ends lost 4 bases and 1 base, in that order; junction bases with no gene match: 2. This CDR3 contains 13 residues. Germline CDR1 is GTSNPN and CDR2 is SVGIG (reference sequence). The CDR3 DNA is TGTGCCTGGATTGGACAGGGCACAGATACGCAGTATTTT. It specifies CAWIGQGTDTQYF. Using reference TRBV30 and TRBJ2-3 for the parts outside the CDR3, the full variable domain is SQTIHQWPATLVQPVGSPLSLECTVEGTSNPNLYWYRQAAGRGLQLLFYSVGIGQISSEVPQNLSASRPQDRQFILSSKKLLLSDSGFYLCAWIGQGTDTQYFGPGTRLTVL.

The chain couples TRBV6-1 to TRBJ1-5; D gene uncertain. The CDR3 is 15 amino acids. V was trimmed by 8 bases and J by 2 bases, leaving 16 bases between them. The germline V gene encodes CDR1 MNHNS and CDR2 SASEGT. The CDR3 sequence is CASRFLVTGNQPQHF. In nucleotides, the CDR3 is TGTGCCAGCCGGTTTCTTGTAACGGGCAATCAGCCCCAGCATTTT.

The CDR3 protein is CASSADGTARETQYF. DNA of the CDR3: TGTGCCAGCAGCGCCGACGGGACAGCGCGTGAGACCCAGTACTTC. This chain joins TRBV5-4 and TRBJ2-5; 7 nucleotides line up with TRBD1. The trim removed 4 bases at V and 5 bases at J, leaving 11 bases unmatched. Germline V CDR1 and CDR2: SGHNT, YYREEE (reference sequence). The CDR3 has 15 residues.

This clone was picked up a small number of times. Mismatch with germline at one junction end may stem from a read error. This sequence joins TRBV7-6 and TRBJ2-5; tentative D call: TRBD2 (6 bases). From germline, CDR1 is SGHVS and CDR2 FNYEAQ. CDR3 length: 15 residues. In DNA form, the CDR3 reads TGTGCCAGCAGCTCGGAGGGAGCCCTCCAAGAGGCCCAGTACTTC. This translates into CASSSEGALQEAQYF.

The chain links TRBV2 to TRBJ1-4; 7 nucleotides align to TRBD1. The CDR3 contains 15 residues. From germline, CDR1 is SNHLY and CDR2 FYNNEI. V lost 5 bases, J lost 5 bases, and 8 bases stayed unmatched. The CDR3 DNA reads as TGTGCCAGCAGTAGGGCCGGGACAGAGAATGAAAAACTGTTTTTT. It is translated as CASSRAGTENEKLFF.

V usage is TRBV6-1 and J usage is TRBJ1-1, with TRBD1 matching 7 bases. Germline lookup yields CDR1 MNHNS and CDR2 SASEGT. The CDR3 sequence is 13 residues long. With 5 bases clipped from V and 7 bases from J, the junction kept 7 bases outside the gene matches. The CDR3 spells CASSLTGTYEAFF. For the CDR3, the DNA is TGTGCCAGCAGTCTGACAGGGACCTATGAAGCTTTCTTT.

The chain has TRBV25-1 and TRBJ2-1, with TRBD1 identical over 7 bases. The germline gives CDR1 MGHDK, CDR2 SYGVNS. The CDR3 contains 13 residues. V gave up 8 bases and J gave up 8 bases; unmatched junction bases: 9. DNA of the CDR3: TGTGCCAGCCGCTGGACAGGACGTGATGAGCAGTTCTTC. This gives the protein CASRWTGRDEQFF.

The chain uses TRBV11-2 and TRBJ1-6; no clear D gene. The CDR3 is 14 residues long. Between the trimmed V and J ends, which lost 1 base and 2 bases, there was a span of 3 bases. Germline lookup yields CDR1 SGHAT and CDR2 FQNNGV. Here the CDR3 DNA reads TGTGCCAGCAGCTTAGCTCCCTATAATTCACCCCTCCACTTT. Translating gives CASSLAPYNSPLHF.

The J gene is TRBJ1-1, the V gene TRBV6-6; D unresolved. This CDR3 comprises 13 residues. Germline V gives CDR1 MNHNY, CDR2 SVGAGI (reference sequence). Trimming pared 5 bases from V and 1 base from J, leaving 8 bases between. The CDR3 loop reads CASSKNSNTEAFF. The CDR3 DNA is TGTGCCAGCAGTAAGAACTCGAACACTGAAGCTTTCTTT.

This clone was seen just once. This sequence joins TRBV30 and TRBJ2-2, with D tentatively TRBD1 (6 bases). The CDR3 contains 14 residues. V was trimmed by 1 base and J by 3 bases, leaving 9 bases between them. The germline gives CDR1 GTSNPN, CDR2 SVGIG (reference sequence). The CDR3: CAWSGGLYTGELFF. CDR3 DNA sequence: TGTGCCTGGAGTGGGGGGCTTTACACCGGGGAGCTGTTTTTT.

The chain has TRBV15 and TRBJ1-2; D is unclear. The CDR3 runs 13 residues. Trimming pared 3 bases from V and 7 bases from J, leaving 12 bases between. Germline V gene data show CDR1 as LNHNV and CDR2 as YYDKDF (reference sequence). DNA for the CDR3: TGTGCCACCAGCAGTTGGAGGGAAGGTGGCTACACCTTC. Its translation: CATSSWREGGYTF.

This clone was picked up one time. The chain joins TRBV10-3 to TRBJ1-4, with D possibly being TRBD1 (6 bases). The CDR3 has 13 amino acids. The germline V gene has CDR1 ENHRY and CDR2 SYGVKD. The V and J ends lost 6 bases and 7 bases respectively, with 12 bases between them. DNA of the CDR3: TGTGCCATCAGGGGAAGGGGGGGTGAAAAACTGTTTTTT. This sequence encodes CAIRGRGGEKLFF.

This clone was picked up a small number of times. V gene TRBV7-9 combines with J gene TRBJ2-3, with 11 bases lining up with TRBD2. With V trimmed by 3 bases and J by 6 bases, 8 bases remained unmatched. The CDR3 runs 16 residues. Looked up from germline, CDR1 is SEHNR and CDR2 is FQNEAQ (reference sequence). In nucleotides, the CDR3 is TGTGCCAGCAGCTTGAGTAGCGGGGGGGCCGGGGATACGCAGTATTTT. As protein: CASSLSSGGAGDTQYF.